The clone carrying this T cell receptor beta chain was seen a few times. Its specificity is not known. The CDR3 length is 13 residues. The germline V gene has CDR1 SQVTM and CDR2 ANQGSEA. V gave up 4 bases and J gave up 2 bases, with 12 bases separating them. This entry belongs to a study of CD8+CD57+ T cells in acquired aplastic anemia. At the level of the study: The study obtained an average of around 2.9 ug of DNA from sorted CD4+ and CD8+ cells. Healthy donors had, on average, approximately 11 million reads for their CD4+ cells. Study-wide results and caveats: Researchers reported that CD8+ Simpson's diversity was not significantly different in patients versus controls. Some 28 sequences, all CD8+ CDR3, were shared between patients and controls.

Both TCR beta VDJ combination and CDR3 sequence profiling were carried out. Genomic DNA was the template for this profiling. TCRdb called the reads again in MiXCR, with one record for every CDR3 protein. The sample has about 190,000 distinct CDR3 sequences, roughly 56% seen once. Source material: sorted CD4+, CD8+, or CD8+CD57+ T cells (not recorded which) from PBMCs. V gene TRBV29-1 combines with J gene TRBJ2-7, with D perhaps assigned TRBD1 or TRBD2 (5 bases each). The TCR sequence derives from a human donor in good health, serving as a control. For the CDR3, the DNA is TGCAGCGTTGCTGGGGACGGACCCTACGAGCAGTACTTC. Its protein is CSVAGDGPYEQYF.